The rows below give T cell receptor beta chains drawn from one sample of a study of blood T cell repertoires in COVID-19. Clones were read by immunoSEQ multiplex PCR, and TCRdb kept only the in-frame ones, dropping some. This table holds 200,000 to 250,000 clones, over 75% found once. Sequences were obtained from PBMCs or T cells enriched from blood (not recorded which). Receptors originate from a woman younger than 35 in a cohort exposed to, infected with or recovered from COVID-19 (not recorded which). Both conserved end residues are part of each CDR3. A D gene is named only where the DNA matches it firmly. Clone size is not always given. Where it is, it says once, few, many or a class for expanded clones.

abundance: .; v_gene: TRBV29-1; len: 13; j_gene: TRBJ2-7; d_gene: .; CDR3nt: TGCAGCGTTGAAAGGGGCAAGCGGGACGAGCAGTACTTC; CDR3aa: CSVERGKRDEQYF
abundance: .; v_gene: TRBV7-3; len: 15; j_gene: TRBJ1-2; d_gene: TRBD1; CDR3nt: TGTGCCAGCAGCTTAGGGCCCGGGACAGCAGATGGCTACACCTTC; CDR3aa: CASSLGPGTADGYTF
abundance: .; v_gene: TRBV2; len: 13; j_gene: TRBJ1-1; d_gene: .; CDR3nt: TGTGCCAGAGGGGACACAAAGAACACTGAAGCTTTCTTT; CDR3aa: CARGDTKNTEAFF
abundance: .; v_gene: TRBV5-4; len: 16; j_gene: TRBJ1-2; d_gene: TRBD1; CDR3nt: TGTGCCAGCAGCTTGGATTCGGACAGGGTTAGCTATGGCTACACCTTC; CDR3aa: CASSLDSDRVSYGYTF
abundance: .; v_gene: TRBV14; len: 17; j_gene: TRBJ1-5; d_gene: .; CDR3nt: TGTGCCAGCAGCCACCCTCCCACTGACAAAAGCAATCAGCCCCAGCATTTT; CDR3aa: CASSHPPTDKSNQPQHF
abundance: .; v_gene: TRBV6-6; len: 14; j_gene: TRBJ2-5; d_gene: .; CDR3nt: TGTGCCAGTATGCGCGCGGGGCTCCAAGAGACCCAGTACTTC; CDR3aa: CASMRAGLQETQYF
abundance: .; v_gene: TRBV30; len: 14; j_gene: TRBJ1-2; d_gene: TRBD1; CDR3nt: TGTGCCTGGAGTCCCGGGACAGGGGCGACTGGCTACACCTTC; CDR3aa: CAWSPGTGATGYTF
abundance: .; v_gene: TRBV28; len: 15; j_gene: TRBJ1-1; d_gene: TRBD1; CDR3nt: TGTGCCAGCACCTTGGACAGGCTCATGAACACTGAAGCTTTCTTT; CDR3aa: CASTLDRLMNTEAFF
abundance: .; v_gene: TRBV6-5; len: 13; j_gene: TRBJ1-6; d_gene: TRBD1; CDR3nt: TGTGCCAGCACCAGACAGGGAAATTCACCCCTCCACTTT; CDR3aa: CASTRQGNSPLHF
abundance: .; v_gene: TRBV7-9; len: 15; j_gene: TRBJ1-1; d_gene: .; CDR3nt: TGTGCCAGCAGCTTAAACAGGGAGAAGGGCACTGAAGCTTTCTTT; CDR3aa: CASSLNREKGTEAFF
abundance: .; v_gene: TRBV19; len: 13; j_gene: TRBJ2-7; d_gene: TRBD2; CDR3nt: TGTGCCAGTGGCGGGGGGCGCGGCTACGAGCAGTACTTC; CDR3aa: CASGGGRGYEQYF
abundance: .; v_gene: TRBV7-3; len: 13; j_gene: TRBJ1-2; d_gene: .; CDR3nt: TGTGCCAGCAGCTCAGGGCAGGACTATGGCTACACCTTC; CDR3aa: CASSSGQDYGYTF
abundance: .; v_gene: TRBV24-1; len: 14; j_gene: TRBJ1-1; d_gene: .; CDR3nt: TGTGCCACCAGTGATGCGGACACAGGCACTGAAGCTTTCTTT; CDR3aa: CATSDADTGTEAFF
abundance: .; v_gene: TRBV7-3; len: 15; j_gene: TRBJ2-7; d_gene: TRBD2; CDR3nt: TGTGCCAGCAGCTTAAACGCGGGGGACTCCTACGAGCAGTACTTC; CDR3aa: CASSLNAGDSYEQYF
abundance: .; v_gene: TRBV10-1; len: 15; j_gene: TRBJ2-1; d_gene: TRBD1; CDR3nt: TGCGCCAGCAGTGGGGACAGGGGGTCCTACAATGAGCAGTTCTTC; CDR3aa: CASSGDRGSYNEQFF
abundance: .; v_gene: TRBV5-1; len: 15; j_gene: TRBJ2-2; d_gene: TRBD1; CDR3nt: TGCGCCAGCAGCTTGGGTACAGGGGCCACCGGGGAGCTGTTTTTT; CDR3aa: CASSLGTGATGELFF
abundance: .; v_gene: TRBV9; len: 15; j_gene: TRBJ1-1; d_gene: TRBD1; CDR3nt: TGTGCCAGCAGCCCCCGGGACAGGGGAAACACTGAAGCTTTCTTT; CDR3aa: CASSPRDRGNTEAFF
abundance: once; v_gene: TRBV2; len: 13; j_gene: TRBJ1-1; d_gene: .; CDR3nt: TGTGCCAGCAGTGATGAACAGCAAACTGAAGCTTTCTTT; CDR3aa: CASSDEQQTEAFF
abundance: .; v_gene: TRBV5-4; len: 14; j_gene: TRBJ2-3; d_gene: .; CDR3nt: TGTGCCAGCAGCTTACAGGGACGGACAGATACGCAGTATTTT; CDR3aa: CASSLQGRTDTQYF
abundance: .; v_gene: TRBV7-2; len: 13; j_gene: TRBJ1-2; d_gene: TRBD1; CDR3nt: TGTGCCAGCGGAGGACAGGGGGCGTTTGGCTACACCTTC; CDR3aa: CASGGQGAFGYTF
abundance: .; v_gene: TRBV30; len: 15; j_gene: TRBJ2-3; d_gene: .; CDR3nt: TGTGCCTGGAGTGTACTTGGTCAAAGCACAGATACGCAGTATTTT; CDR3aa: CAWSVLGQSTDTQYF
abundance: .; v_gene: TRBV16; len: 13; j_gene: TRBJ1-1; d_gene: .; CDR3nt: TGTGCCAGCAGAGCGACAGTGAACACTGAAGCTTTCTTT; CDR3aa: CASRATVNTEAFF
abundance: .; v_gene: TRBV7-8; len: 21; j_gene: TRBJ2-2; d_gene: TRBD2; CDR3nt: TGTGCCAGCAGCTCCAACTTGAGGGGACTAGCGGGGGGGCCGGACACCGGGGAGCTGTTTTTT; CDR3aa: CASSSNLRGLAGGPDTGELFF
abundance: .; v_gene: TRBV13; len: 17; j_gene: TRBJ2-5; d_gene: TRBD2; CDR3nt: TGTGCCAGCAGCTTAGGTTGGGCTAGCGGAGACCAAGAGACCCAGTACTTC; CDR3aa: CASSLGWASGDQETQYF